This T cell receptor beta chain is from a study of post-analysis software for immune sequencing data. Background on the study: Both relapsing-remitting and secondary progressive multiple sclerosis featured among the disease courses, as did progressive-relapsing multiple sclerosis.

Whole-study results and caveats: In patients, a few TRBV segments were more frequent than in controls, with TRBV5-6, TRBV5-1 and TRBV20-1 among them. Controls significantly exceeded multiple sclerosis patients in normalized Chao1 diversity. Co-batched samples clustered tightly together by F measure.

Unmatched junction bases numbered 7, after V lost 7 bases and J lost 7 bases. The CDR3 runs 13 residues. Looked up from germline, CDR1 is SNHLY and CDR2 is FYNNEI. This clonotype has only a few counts. Its antigen is unidentified. Libraries were made from TCR beta cDNA, and they carried unique molecular identifiers. T cells numbering about 0.95 to 10 million yielded roughly 0.5 million cDNA molecules. TCRdb ran MiXCR on the PCR reads and lists one entry per CDR3 protein. The sample includes 700,000 to 900,000 distinct CDR3 sequences, about 45% of them seen just once. The chain recombines TRBV2 with TRBJ1-5; 7 bases are a match to TRBD1. The receptor's source is a girl aged 5 to 17 with multiple sclerosis. The material sequenced was blood. The CDR3 here is CASNFDRDQPQHF. The DNA for the CDR3 is TGTGCCAGCAATTTCGACAGGGACCAGCCCCAGCATTTT.